Below are 5 T cell receptor beta chains sequenced from a single sample in a study of blood T cell repertoires in COVID-19. Libraries were prepared by immunoSEQ multiplex PCR; TCRdb keeps only in-frame clonotypes and omits some of them. The sample has 88,000 or so clones, under 85% seen once. The source material was peripheral blood. These TCRs come from a human donor in a cohort sampled during active COVID-19.

The genes are TRBV29-1 and TRBJ2-7, with 8 bases that match TRBD1. Germline V gene data show CDR1 as SQVTM and CDR2 as ANQGSEA. The V gene end was trimmed by 4 bases and the J gene end by 7 bases; junction bases not matched to a gene: 6. The CDR3 length is 12 residues. CDR3 residues: CSVGQGAREQYF. CDR3 nucleotides: TGCAGCGTTGGGCAGGGGGCGAGGGAGCAGTACTTC.

The V call is TRBV7-9, the J call TRBJ2-1, with 11 bases identical to TRBD2. The trim removed 4 bases at V and 8 bases at J, leaving 7 bases unmatched. The CDR3 consists of 15 residues. The V gene's germline CDR1 is SEHNR and CDR2 FQNEAQ (reference sequence). The DNA for the CDR3 is TGTGCCAGCAGCTACCGACTAGCGGGAAGCGATGAGCAGTTCTTC. This sequence encodes CASSYRLAGSDEQFF.

With regard to this clone: Different DNA sequences within this sample yield the same CDR3. V and J are TRBV5-1 and TRBJ2-3; the D is unclear. Germline CDR1 and CDR2: SGHRS and YFSETQ. CDR3 length: 14 residues. V lost 1 base and J 2 bases, leaving 8 bases between the germline ends. The CDR3 bases are TGCGCCAGCAGCTTGAGAGATTTCACAGATACGCAGTATTTT. Its protein is CASSLRDFTDTQYF.

The chain joins TRBV5-6 to TRBJ2-5; TRBD1 might be the D (5 bases). This CDR3 has 13 residues. Trimming took 3 bases from V and 4 from J, leaving 10 bases between them. Germline-derived CDR1 and CDR2 are SGHDT and YYEEEE. The CDR3 is CASSSQGGETQYF. For the CDR3, the DNA is TGTGCCAGCAGCTCCCAGGGTGGAGAGACCCAGTACTTC. Using reference TRBV5-6 and TRBJ2-5 for the parts outside the CDR3, the full variable domain is DAGVTQSPTHLIKTRGQQVTLRCSPKSGHDTVSWYQQALGQGPQFIFQYYEEEERQRGNFPDRFSGHQFPNYSSELNVNALLLGDSALYLCASSSQGGETQYFGPGTRLLVL.

The chain employs TRBV19 and TRBJ2-3; D perhaps matches TRBD1 (5 bases). Deletions cut 3 bases from V and 3 bases from J, with 13 bases between. The germline gives CDR1 LNHDA, CDR2 SQIVND (reference sequence). The CDR3 totals 15 residues. This CDR3 is CASSMAGWGTDTQYF. In DNA, the CDR3 is TGTGCCAGTAGTATGGCAGGGTGGGGTACAGATACGCAGTATTTT.